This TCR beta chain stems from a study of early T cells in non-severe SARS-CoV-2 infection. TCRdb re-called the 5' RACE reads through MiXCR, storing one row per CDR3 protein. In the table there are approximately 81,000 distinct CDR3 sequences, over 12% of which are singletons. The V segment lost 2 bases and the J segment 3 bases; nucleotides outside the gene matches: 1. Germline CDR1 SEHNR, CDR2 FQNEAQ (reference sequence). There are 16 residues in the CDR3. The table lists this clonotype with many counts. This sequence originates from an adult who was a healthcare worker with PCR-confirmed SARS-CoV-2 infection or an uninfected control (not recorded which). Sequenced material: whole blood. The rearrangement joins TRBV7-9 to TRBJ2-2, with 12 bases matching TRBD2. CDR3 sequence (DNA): TGTGCCAGCAGCTTAAGACTAGCGGGAGACACCGGGGAGCTGTTTTTT. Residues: CASSLRLAGDTGELFF.